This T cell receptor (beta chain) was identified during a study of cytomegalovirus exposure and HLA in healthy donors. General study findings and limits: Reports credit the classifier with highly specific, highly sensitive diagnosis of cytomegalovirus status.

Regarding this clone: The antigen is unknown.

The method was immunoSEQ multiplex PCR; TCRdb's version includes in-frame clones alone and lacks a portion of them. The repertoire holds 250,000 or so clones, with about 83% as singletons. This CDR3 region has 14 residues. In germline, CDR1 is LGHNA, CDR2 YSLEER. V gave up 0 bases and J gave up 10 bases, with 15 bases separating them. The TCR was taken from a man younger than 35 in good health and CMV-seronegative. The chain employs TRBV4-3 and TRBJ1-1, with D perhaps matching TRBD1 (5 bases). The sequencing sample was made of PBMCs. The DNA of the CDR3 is TGCGCCAGCAGCCAAGAAGGGGTTTCCCCGGCAGCTTTCTTT. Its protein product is CASSQEGVSPAAFF.